The rows below give T cell receptor beta chains drawn from one sample of a study of tumor and adjacent non-tumor tissue in lung cancer. TCRdb processed the multiplex PCR reads anew with MiXCR; each CDR3 protein has one entry. The sample has 60,000 to 95,000 distinct CDR3 sequences; over 75% are singletons. The sample was lung tumor tissue. The receptor set was obtained from a woman between 45 and 65 years old with non-small cell lung cancer. Both conserved end residues are part of each CDR3. The D gene is left open where the match is weak. The size entry is marked missing in some rows and otherwise reads once, few, many or a size class.

NA,TRBJ2-7,TRBV29-1,NA,TGCAGCGTTGCATGGACAAGCCCCTACGAGCAGTACTTC,CSVAWTSPYEQYF
NA,TRBJ2-4,TRBV29-1,TRBD1,TGCAGCGTCGATTCGGGACAGGGGAAGAACATTCAGTACTTC,CSVDSGQGKNIQYF
many,TRBJ2-7,TRBV20-1,NA,TGCAGTGCTAGAGTCGAAGAGCAGTACTTC,CSARVEEQYF
many,TRBJ1-4,TRBV28,NA,TGTGCCAGCAGCACAGATGCAACTAATGAAAAACTGTTTTTT,CASSTDATNEKLFF
NA,TRBJ2-7,TRBV4-2,NA,TGTGCCAGCAGCCAAGAAGGACTAACGGGAGAAGACAACTACGAGCAGTACTTC,CASSQEGLTGEDNYEQYF
NA,TRBJ2-1,TRBV11-3,NA,TGTGCCAGTAGCTTAGAGGGGCGGCCAGGGGATAAGCAGTTCTTC,CASSLEGRPGDKQFF
NA,TRBJ1-5,TRBV11-2,NA,TGCGCCAGCTGCTTTGATAAATTGAGCAATCAGCCCCAGCATTTT,CASCFDKLSNQPQHF
once,TRBJ2-1,TRBV5-6,NA,TGTACCAGCAGCTTTCACAATGAACAGTTCTTC,CTSSFHNEQFF
NA,TRBJ1-5,TRBV19,NA,TGTGCCACTAGTAAGGCAGGGAGGCAGCCCCAGCATTTT,CATSKAGRQPQHF
NA,TRBJ2-5,TRBV6-6,NA,TGTACCAGCAGCCCTATTAGCGGAGAGACGCAGTACTTC,CTSSPISGETQYF
NA,TRBJ1-3,TRBV29-1,NA,TGCAGCGTTGCGGAATCTGGAAACGCCATATATTTT,CSVAESGNAIYF